The 22 T cell receptor beta chains given below trace back to one sample, sequenced in a study of cytomegalovirus exposure and HLA in healthy donors listed by TCRdb under 2017. Library preparation used the immunoSEQ multiplex PCR assay. A mixture of 60 forward primers for TCR Vbeta segments and 13 reverse primers for TCR Jbeta segments was used in the multiplex PCR. As stored in TCRdb, this immuneACCESS dataset retains in-frame rearrangements with V and J assigned. A fraction of the clones does not appear; measured against another copy, unresolved V genes explain less than half of the discrepancy, and the remainder lacks a known reason. This sample gives over 110,000 clones in total; 82% of them show up just once. The top ten clones comprise 2% to 3% of the sample. Sequenced: PBMCs. These TCRs come from a male donor in good health and CMV-seronegative.

The table lists this clone with a few counts. This sequence joins TRBV2 and TRBJ2-5, with TRBD1 matching 9 bases. CDR1 is SNHLY, CDR2 FYNNEI, per germline. Losses at the gene ends were 6 bases for V and 3 bases for J; bases not matched to a gene: 11. CDR3 size: 16 residues. CDR3 sequence: CASRTSGQGGEETQYF. CDR3 nucleotides: TGTGCCAGCAGGACGTCGGGACAGGGAGGCGAAGAGACCCAGTACTTC.

The chain recombines TRBV28 with TRBJ2-5, with TRBD2 matching 8 bases. Germline CDR1 MDHEN, CDR2 SYDVKM. The junction had 11 bases not matched to a gene; V was cut back by 6 bases and J by 11 bases. There are 13 residues in the CDR3. The CDR3 sequence is CASRTGGPGEQYF. The CDR3 DNA reads as TGTGCCAGCAGGACGGGAGGGCCGGGGGAGCAGTACTTC.

This sequence joins TRBV19 and TRBJ1-1; perhaps TRBD1 as D (6 bases). Germline V gene data show CDR1 as LNHDA and CDR2 as SQIVND (reference sequence). The V end was cut by 4 bases, the J end by 5 bases, with 17 bases between. The CDR3 contains 15 residues. The CDR3 nucleotides are TGTGCCAGTAGTAGGATGTGGGACATAGGTACTGAAGCTTTCTTT. Its translation is CASSRMWDIGTEAFF.

This chain connects TRBV7-8 to TRBJ1-3; D gene ambiguous. The V gene lost 5 bases and the J gene lost 4 bases, with 9 bases spanning the gap. Germline CDR1 SGHVS, CDR2 FQNEAQ. The CDR3 has 13 amino acids. The CDR3 sequence: CASSLTTGNTIYF. For the CDR3, the DNA is TGTGCCAGCAGCCTCACTACCGGAAACACCATATATTTT.

The chain combines TRBV25-1 with TRBJ1-2; D remains ambiguous. CDR1 and CDR2 (germline): MGHDK, SYGVNS. This CDR3 has 13 residues. V was pared by 2 bases and J by 7 bases, with 11 bases between. The CDR3 DNA reads TGTGCCAGCAGTGAAGGGCCAGGCCTTGGCTACACCTTC. Encoded protein: CASSEGPGLGYTF.

The chain links TRBV14 to TRBJ2-1, with TRBD1 matching over 8 bases. V was pared by 6 bases and J by 10 bases, with 14 bases of the junction left unmatched. Germline assignment: CDR1 SGHDN and CDR2 FVKESK. The CDR3 spans 15 residues. CDR3 in amino acids: CASRDRDRPRGEQFF. The CDR3 DNA reads as TGTGCCAGCAGGGACAGGGACCGCCCACGAGGCGAGCAGTTCTTC.

This clone has only one observation. The chain's CDR3 is CASTPSSHEQYF. The CDR3 bases are TGTGCCAGCACCCCTTCTAGCCACGAGCAGTACTTC. This sequence joins TRBV11-2 and TRBJ2-7; weak D call: TRBD2 (5 bases). Per germline, CDR1 SGHAT and CDR2 FQNNGV. There are 12 residues in the CDR3. The V end lost 7 bases, the J end lost 5 bases, and 12 bases lay between the germline ends.

CDR3 DNA sequence: TGTGCCAGCAGTCAACAGGGGATGTATGGCTACACCTTC. Translation gives CASSQQGMYGYTF. The chain joins TRBV27 to TRBJ1-2, with 7 bases fitting TRBD1. The CDR3 has 13 residues. V gave up 5 bases and J gave up 5 bases; unmatched junction bases: 5. Germline lookup yields CDR1 MNHEY and CDR2 SMNVEV (reference sequence).

This clone was seen more than once but under ten times. The V call is TRBV12-5, the J call TRBJ1-4, with 8 nucleotides matching TRBD1. Germline assignment: CDR1 LGHNT and CDR2 FRNRAP. V was clipped by 5 bases and J by 7 bases; unmatched bases: 12. The CDR3 covers 16 residues. CDR3: CASGVGTGGVGEKLFF. The CDR3 DNA sequence: TGTGCTAGTGGTGTCGGGACAGGCGGGGTGGGTGAAAAACTGTTTTTT.

Only one count was recorded for this clone. The chain employs TRBV13 and TRBJ2-7; a possible D gene is TRBD1 (5 bases). CDR1 PRHDT and CDR2 FYEKMQ come from the germline V gene (reference sequence). The ends were cut back, 5 bases at V and 2 bases at J, with 13 bases in the middle. CDR3 length equals 14 residues. In nucleotides, the CDR3 is TGTGCCAGCAGCGTCCAAGGGGTTACCTACGAGCAGTACTTC. Its translation is CASSVQGVTYEQYF.

The J gene is TRBJ2-2, the V gene TRBV12-5, with a tentative D call TRBD2 (5 bases). V dropped 9 bases and J dropped 4 bases, with 18 bases sitting between them. The CDR3 has 15 residues. CDR1 and CDR2 from the germline V gene are LGHNT and FRNRAP. CDR3 residues: CASAPSPLGTGELFF. The CDR3, as DNA: TGTGCTAGCGCCCCTAGCCCATTGGGCACCGGGGAGCTGTTTTTT.

CDR3 residues: CASSLDSNYGYTF. The CDR3 bases are TGTGCCAGCAGTTTGGACAGTAACTATGGCTACACCTTC. The rearrangement uses TRBV28 and TRBJ1-2, with D possibly TRBD1 on 6 matching bases. V gave up 3 bases and J gave up 1 base, with 6 bases separating them. The CDR3 covers 13 residues. Per germline, CDR1 MDHEN and CDR2 SYDVKM.

In this sample, this clone turned up once. V gene TRBV25-1 combines with J gene TRBJ1-2, with D unresolved. V lost 1 base to trimming and J lost 7 bases, with 4 bases between them. This CDR3 comprises 11 residues. Per germline, CDR1 MGHDK and CDR2 SYGVNS. In DNA form, the CDR3 reads TGTGCCAGCAGTGAATTTAGTGGCTACACCTTC. Amino acids: CASSEFSGYTF.

This chain joins TRBV18 and TRBJ2-7; no definite D call. The CDR3 has 11 amino acids. Trimming stripped 5 bases from V and 3 bases from J, with 5 bases between. Germline CDR1 and CDR2: KGHSH and LQKENI. This CDR3 reads CASSLFYEQYF. DNA for the CDR3: TGTGCCAGCTCATTATTCTACGAGCAGTACTTC.

The V gene is TRBV5-6, the J gene TRBJ2-7, with unresolved D. The CDR3 runs to 11 residues. Between the trimmed V and J ends, which lost 2 bases and 3 bases, there was a span of 3 bases. Germline values: CDR1 SGHDT, CDR2 YYEEEE. The CDR3 DNA is TGTGCCAGCAGCTTCCACTACGAGCAGTACTTC. As protein: CASSFHYEQYF.

The CDR3 protein is CASSLTGSEPETQYF. In DNA, the CDR3 is TGTGCCAGCAGCTTAACCGGGAGTGAACCAGAGACCCAGTACTTC. The rearrangement joins TRBV7-9 to TRBJ2-5, with TRBD2 as a possible D gene (6 bases). The CDR3 covers 15 residues. Germline V CDR1 and CDR2: SEHNR, FQNEAQ (reference sequence). V was shortened by 2 bases and J by 4 bases, with 14 bases between the two germline ends. Full variable domain (outside the CDR3, taken from reference TRBV7-9 and TRBJ2-5): DTGVSQNPRHKITKRGQNVTFRCDPISEHNRLYWYRQTLGQGPEFLTYFQNEAQLEKSRLLSDRFSAERPKGSFSTLEIQRTEQGDSAMYLCASSLTGSEPETQYFGPGTRLLVL.

J is TRBJ2-1 and V is TRBV15; D is uncertain. Germline CDR1 is LNHNV and CDR2 is YYDKDF (reference sequence). The CDR3 has 13 residues. V lost 5 bases and J 14 bases, leaving 19 bases between the germline ends. The CDR3 sequence is CATSGPKTPIKFF. CDR3 bases: TGTGCCACCAGCGGCCCCAAGACTCCTATAAAGTTCTTC.

This clone has just a few counts. The chain employs TRBV14 and TRBJ2-1, with D tentatively TRBD2 (6 bases). V dropped 1 base and J dropped 9 bases, with 16 bases sitting between them. This CDR3 spans 15 amino acids. Germline V gives CDR1 SGHDN, CDR2 FVKESK. This CDR3 reads CASSQVEGLRGEQFF. The CDR3 nucleotides are TGTGCCAGCAGCCAAGTGGAGGGGCTACGGGGTGAGCAGTTCTTC. Complete variable domain (other parts from reference TRBV14 and TRBJ2-1): EAGVTQFPSHSVIEKGQTVTLRCDPISGHDNLYWYRRVMGKEIKFLLHFVKESKQDESGMPNNRFLAERTGGTYSTLKVQPAELEDSGVYFCASSQVEGLRGEQFFGPGTRLTVL.

This clone was picked up many times. The rearrangement links TRBV29-1 to TRBJ1-1; a possible D gene is TRBD1 (5 bases). The germline V gene encodes CDR1 SQVTM and CDR2 ANQGSEA. Trimming pared 0 bases from V and 7 bases from J, leaving 15 bases between. This CDR3 comprises 14 residues. CDR3 nucleotide sequence: TGCAGCGTTGAAGATGGGGGAGGGAGCGATGAAGCTTTCTTT. Translated, it gives CSVEDGGGSDEAFF.

This rearrangement joins TRBV28 to TRBJ2-7; 7 nucleotides align to TRBD2. Germline lookup yields CDR1 MDHEN and CDR2 SYDVKM. After removal of 5 bases from V and 0 bases from J, the junction contained 10 bases not matched to a gene. The CDR3 extends over 16 amino acids. The DNA for the CDR3 is TGTGCCAGCAGTGACCACGCGCCTAGCGGCTCCTACGAGCAGTACTTC. Translation: CASSDHAPSGSYEQYF.

The chain combines TRBV9 with TRBJ2-5; D possibly corresponds to TRBD1 (5 bases). The CDR3 spans 13 residues. With 4 bases removed from V and 1 base from J, the gap between germline ends came to 8 bases. The V gene's germline CDR1 is SGDLS and CDR2 YYNGEE. The CDR3 DNA follows: TGTGCCAGCAGCCCTAGGGGCCAAGAGACCCAGTACTTC. It encodes CASSPRGQETQYF.

The chain has TRBV7-8 and TRBJ2-2, with 14 bases that match TRBD2. The CDR3 spans 17 residues. Germline V gene data show CDR1 as SGHVS and CDR2 as FQNEAQ. V lost 2 bases, J lost 7 bases, and 6 bases stayed unmatched. CDR3 coding DNA: TGTGCCAGCAGCTTAATACGACTAGCGGGAGGGGTCGGGGAGCTGTTTTTT. It translates to CASSLIRLAGGVGELFF.